Given below is one TCR beta chain in context. This entry is derived from a study of blood T cell repertoires in COVID-19. Study-wide context: Material from acute and convalescent COVID-19 was sourced from the United States, Italy and Spain. T cells, B-cell-depleted T cells, or PBMCs provided the cDNA or gDNA that served as material.

In the source study's methods: Estimated nucleated cell counts came from reference gene primer amplification. TCRdb keeps only in-frame clones here, not all; method: immunoSEQ multiplex PCR. V, J and clone size derive from that table, while D and trimming were established from the DNA sequence. Of around 220,000 clones in the sample, 65% to 85% are singletons; the top ten hold about 9.4%. Unmatched junction bases numbered 6, after V lost 0 bases and J lost 4 bases. This CDR3 is 17 amino acids long. CDR1 and CDR2 (germline): WNHNN, SYGVQD (reference sequence). The clonotype comes from an elderly woman with acute or convalescent COVID-19. The material sequenced was peripheral blood. The chain uses TRBV10-1 and TRBJ1-2, with 12 bases fitting TRBD1. Here the CDR3 reads CASSESGGGQGAYGYTF. CDR3 in DNA: TGCGCCAGCAGTGAGTCGGGAGGGGGACAGGGGGCCTATGGCTACACCTTC.